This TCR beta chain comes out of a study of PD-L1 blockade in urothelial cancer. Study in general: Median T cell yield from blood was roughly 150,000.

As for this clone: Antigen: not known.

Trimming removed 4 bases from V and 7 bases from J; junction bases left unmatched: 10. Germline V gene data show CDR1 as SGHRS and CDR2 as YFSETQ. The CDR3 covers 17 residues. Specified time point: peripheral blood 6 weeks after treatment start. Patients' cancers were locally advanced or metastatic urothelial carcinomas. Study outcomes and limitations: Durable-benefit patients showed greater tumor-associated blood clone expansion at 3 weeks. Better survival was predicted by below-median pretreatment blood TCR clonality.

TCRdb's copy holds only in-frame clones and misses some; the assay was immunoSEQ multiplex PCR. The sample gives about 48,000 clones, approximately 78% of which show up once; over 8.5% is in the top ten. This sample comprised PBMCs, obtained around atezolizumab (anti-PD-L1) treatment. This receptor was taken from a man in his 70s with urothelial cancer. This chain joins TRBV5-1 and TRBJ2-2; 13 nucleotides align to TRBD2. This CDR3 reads CASSPGLAGEMDGELFF. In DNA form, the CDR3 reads TGCGCCAGCAGCCCCGGACTAGCGGGAGAGATGGACGGGGAGCTGTTTTTT.